The subject of this entry is one TCR beta chain. The data stem from a study of PD-L1 blockade in urothelial cancer. Study information: The researchers analyzed blood 3 weeks (second dose) and 6 weeks after treatment start.

Here immunoSEQ multiplex PCR was the method, and the copy in TCRdb shows in-frame clones only, minus some. Of 35,000 to 45,000 clones listed, approximately 90% are singletons. As to time point: pretreatment peripheral blood. V dropped 6 bases and J dropped 3; count of bases not matched to a gene: 9. This CDR3 comprises 15 residues. Germline values: CDR1 SGHAT, CDR2 FQNNGV. This chain joins TRBV11-2 and TRBJ2-5; 8 bases are a match to TRBD2. The source was PBMCs, collected around atezolizumab (anti-PD-L1) treatment. The sequence was obtained from a woman aged 60-75 years with urothelial cancer. CDR3 bases: TGTGCCAGCAGACGGCCGGGACTAGGAAAAGAGACCCAGTACTTC. Residues: CASRRPGLGKETQYF.